Listed below are T cell receptor beta chains from one sample, sequenced in a study of memory CD4+ T cells and cytomegalovirus serostatus. Libraries were prepared by immunoSEQ multiplex PCR; TCRdb keeps only in-frame clonotypes and omits some of them. This table holds 45,000 to 65,000 clones, around four fifths found once. Sequenced sample: memory CD4+ T cells from blood. Receptors originate from an adult in good health and CMV-seronegative. CDR3s include the opening cysteine and the closing phenylalanine or tryptophan. A D gene is named only where the DNA matches it firmly. Some rows mark clone size as missing; the rest say once, few, many or name a class of expanded clone.

v_call: TRBV6-5
j_call: TRBJ2-2
d_call: .
clone_size: .
cdr3_aa: CASSSSSGELFF
cdr3_nt: TGTGCCAGCAGTTCCAGCTCCGGGGAGCTGTTTTTT

v_call: TRBV27
j_call: TRBJ2-7
d_call: .
clone_size: .
cdr3_aa: CASSLSRGGSYEQYF
cdr3_nt: TGTGCCAGCAGTTTAAGTAGGGGTGGGTCCTACGAGCAGTACTTC

v_call: TRBV5-1
j_call: TRBJ2-3
d_call: .
clone_size: .
cdr3_aa: CASSSGQTSSSTDTQYF
cdr3_nt: TGCGCCAGCAGCTCCGGACAGACTTCATCTAGCACAGATACGCAGTATTTT

v_call: TRBV5-1
j_call: TRBJ2-3
d_call: .
clone_size: few
cdr3_aa: CATGNPGLTDTQYF
cdr3_nt: TGCGCCACGGGGAATCCGGGACTCACAGATACGCAGTATTTT

v_call: TRBV6-5
j_call: TRBJ2-2
d_call: TRBD2
clone_size: .
cdr3_aa: CASRREGGELFF
cdr3_nt: TGTGCCAGCCGAAGGGAGGGCGGGGAGCTGTTTTTT

v_call: TRBV2
j_call: TRBJ2-7
d_call: TRBD2
clone_size: medium-sized
cdr3_aa: CASSVSQRGGLEQYF
cdr3_nt: TGTGCCAGCAGTGTGTCCCAGCGGGGGGGCCTCGAGCAGTACTTC

v_call: TRBV28
j_call: TRBJ2-5
d_call: .
clone_size: .
cdr3_aa: CASSLSGVGVQYF
cdr3_nt: TGTGCCAGCAGTTTGTCAGGGGTTGGCGTCCAGTACTTC

v_call: TRBV4-2
j_call: TRBJ1-5
d_call: .
clone_size: few
cdr3_aa: CASSQGPNNQPQHF
cdr3_nt: TGTGCCAGCAGCCAAGGGCCTAACAATCAGCCCCAGCATTTT

v_call: TRBV19
j_call: TRBJ1-1
d_call: .
clone_size: .
cdr3_aa: CASSIFKGSGLPSEAFF
cdr3_nt: TGTGCCAGTAGTATATTCAAGGGGTCGGGTTTACCGAGTGAAGCTTTCTTT

v_call: TRBV5-1
j_call: TRBJ2-7
d_call: TRBD2
clone_size: .
cdr3_aa: CASSLGLGGGAYEQYF
cdr3_nt: TGCGCCAGCAGCTTGGGGCTCGGCGGGGGGGCTTACGAGCAGTACTTC

v_call: TRBV4-1
j_call: TRBJ2-7
d_call: TRBD1
clone_size: .
cdr3_aa: CASSQGGGTGAYEQYF
cdr3_nt: TGCGCCAGCAGCCAAGGGGGTGGGACAGGGGCCTACGAGCAGTACTTC

v_call: TRBV18
j_call: TRBJ1-4
d_call: TRBD1
clone_size: .
cdr3_aa: CASSQGQGMSPNEKLFF
cdr3_nt: TGTGCCAGCTCACAGGGACAGGGGATGAGCCCTAATGAAAAACTGTTTTTT

v_call: TRBV7-8
j_call: TRBJ2-2
d_call: .
clone_size: .
cdr3_aa: CASVEGTTGELFF
cdr3_nt: TGTGCCAGCGTTGAGGGAACCACCGGGGAGCTGTTTTTT

v_call: TRBV19
j_call: TRBJ1-1
d_call: .
clone_size: .
cdr3_aa: CASSIGPSALRGTEAFF
cdr3_nt: TGTGCCAGTAGTATAGGTCCCTCCGCACTTCGTGGCACTGAAGCTTTCTTT

v_call: TRBV5-6
j_call: TRBJ2-4
d_call: .
clone_size: once
cdr3_aa: CASSSTGAKNIQYF
cdr3_nt: TGTGCCAGCAGCTCAACAGGAGCCAAAAACATTCAGTACTTC

v_call: TRBV18
j_call: TRBJ1-1
d_call: .
clone_size: .
cdr3_aa: CASSGYHAPNTEAFF
cdr3_nt: TGTGCCAGCTCCGGATACCACGCCCCCAACACTGAAGCTTTCTTT

v_call: TRBV5-8
j_call: TRBJ2-5
d_call: .
clone_size: .
cdr3_aa: CASSLRQTETQYF
cdr3_nt: TGTGCCAGCAGCTTAAGACAGACAGAGACCCAGTACTTC

v_call: TRBV7-2
j_call: TRBJ1-1
d_call: TRBD1
clone_size: .
cdr3_aa: CASSPRGDRRNTEAFF
cdr3_nt: TGTGCCAGCAGCCCCCGTGGGGACAGGAGAAACACTGAAGCTTTCTTT

v_call: TRBV29-1
j_call: TRBJ2-2
d_call: .
clone_size: .
cdr3_aa: CSPAVATELFF
cdr3_nt: TGCAGCCCCGCGGTAGCCACGGAGCTGTTTTTT

v_call: TRBV25-1
j_call: TRBJ1-5
d_call: TRBD1
clone_size: .
cdr3_aa: CASSDHGQGGQPQHF
cdr3_nt: TGTGCCAGCAGTGATCACGGACAGGGAGGTCAGCCCCAGCATTTT

v_call: TRBV5-1
j_call: TRBJ1-2
d_call: TRBD1
clone_size: .
cdr3_aa: CASSLQMDRVRGYTF
cdr3_nt: TGCGCCAGCAGCTTGCAGATGGACAGGGTGAGGGGCTACACCTTC

v_call: TRBV9
j_call: TRBJ2-2
d_call: .
clone_size: .
cdr3_aa: CASSKQGTGELFF
cdr3_nt: TGTGCCAGCAGCAAACAGGGCACCGGGGAGCTGTTTTTT

v_call: TRBV5-1
j_call: TRBJ1-2
d_call: TRBD1
clone_size: .
cdr3_aa: CASSSSGTGFYSYTF
cdr3_nt: TGCGCCAGCAGCAGCTCCGGGACAGGATTTTATAGCTACACCTTC

v_call: TRBV29-1
j_call: TRBJ2-7
d_call: TRBD1
clone_size: .
cdr3_aa: CSVEEEAPGQYFNEQYF
cdr3_nt: TGCAGCGTTGAAGAAGAAGCCCCGGGACAGTACTTTAACGAGCAGTACTTC

v_call: TRBV7-2
j_call: TRBJ2-6
d_call: .
clone_size: .
cdr3_aa: CASSLAGGFSGANVLTF
cdr3_nt: TGTGCCAGCAGCTTAGCCGGGGGTTTCTCTGGGGCCAACGTCCTGACTTTC

v_call: TRBV9
j_call: TRBJ1-2
d_call: .
clone_size: .
cdr3_aa: CASSPWGGANYGYTF
cdr3_nt: TGTGCCAGCAGCCCATGGGGCGGAGCTAACTATGGCTACACCTTC

v_call: TRBV10-3
j_call: TRBJ1-2
d_call: .
clone_size: .
cdr3_aa: CAISESRGNYGYTF
cdr3_nt: TGTGCCATCAGTGAGTCTAGGGGTAACTATGGCTACACCTTC

v_call: TRBV4-2
j_call: TRBJ2-3
d_call: .
clone_size: few
cdr3_aa: CASSQDIRQGGADTQYF
cdr3_nt: TGTGCCAGCAGCCAAGATATTCGACAGGGAGGAGCAGATACGCAGTATTTT

v_call: TRBV7-7
j_call: TRBJ2-7
d_call: TRBD1
clone_size: few
cdr3_aa: CASSSRDSYEQYF
cdr3_nt: TGTGCCAGCAGCTCCCGGGACAGCTACGAGCAGTACTTC

v_call: TRBV10-3
j_call: TRBJ2-1
d_call: .
clone_size: once
cdr3_aa: CAISAPPGFPREQFF
cdr3_nt: TGTGCCATCAGTGCCCCGCCGGGATTCCCCAGGGAGCAGTTCTTC

v_call: TRBV11-1
j_call: TRBJ1-3
d_call: .
clone_size: .
cdr3_aa: CASRKDGPFSGNTIYF
cdr3_nt: TGTGCCAGCAGAAAGGACGGACCCTTCTCTGGAAACACCATATATTTT

v_call: TRBV19
j_call: TRBJ1-6
d_call: .
clone_size: .
cdr3_aa: CASSEGLGSPLHF
cdr3_nt: TGTGCCAGTAGTGAGGGGCTTGGATCACCCCTCCACTTT

v_call: TRBV5-5
j_call: TRBJ1-1
d_call: .
clone_size: .
cdr3_aa: CASSLWEGRATEAFF
cdr3_nt: TGTGCCAGCAGCTTGTGGGAAGGCAGGGCCACTGAAGCTTTCTTT

v_call: TRBV7-9
j_call: TRBJ1-4
d_call: .
clone_size: .
cdr3_aa: CASSLAAGEKLFF
cdr3_nt: TGTGCCAGCAGCTTAGCGGCAGGTGAAAAACTGTTTTTT

v_call: TRBV27
j_call: TRBJ1-2
d_call: TRBD1
clone_size: once
cdr3_aa: CAAVDRAGYGYTF
cdr3_nt: TGTGCCGCAGTTGACAGGGCGGGCTATGGCTACACCTTC

v_call: TRBV7-9
j_call: TRBJ1-2
d_call: .
clone_size: .
cdr3_aa: CASSHEGSNYGYTF
cdr3_nt: TGTGCCAGCAGCCACGAGGGGTCTAACTATGGCTACACCTTC

v_call: TRBV28
j_call: TRBJ1-5
d_call: .
clone_size: few
cdr3_aa: CASSAIRTSASSHNQPQHF
cdr3_nt: TGTGCCAGCAGTGCCATTAGAACATCCGCCTCTTCTCACAATCAGCCCCAGCATTTT

v_call: TRBV11-1
j_call: TRBJ2-3
d_call: .
clone_size: .
cdr3_aa: CASSLHRRADTDTQYF
cdr3_nt: TGTGCCAGCAGCTTACACAGGCGGGCAGACACAGATACGCAGTATTTT

v_call: TRBV5-4
j_call: TRBJ1-1
d_call: .
clone_size: few
cdr3_aa: CASSLRAHNTEAFF
cdr3_nt: TGTGCCAGCAGCCTAAGGGCTCACAACACTGAAGCTTTCTTT

v_call: TRBV27
j_call: TRBJ2-7
d_call: TRBD1
clone_size: .
cdr3_aa: CASSLRRLSGQGSYEQYF
cdr3_nt: TGTGCCAGCAGTTTAAGAAGATTATCGGGACAGGGGTCCTACGAGCAGTACTTC

v_call: TRBV5-1
j_call: TRBJ2-3
d_call: .
clone_size: .
cdr3_aa: CASSFWASGGTDTQYF
cdr3_nt: TGCGCCAGCAGCTTTTGGGCCTCGGGGGGCACAGATACGCAGTATTTT

v_call: TRBV18
j_call: TRBJ1-4
d_call: .
clone_size: .
cdr3_aa: CASSVLGATNEKLFF
cdr3_nt: TGTGCCAGCTCAGTTTTAGGCGCAACTAATGAAAAACTGTTTTTT